These T cell receptor beta chains were read from a single sample in a study of blood T cell repertoires in COVID-19. Only in-frame clones appear in the TCRdb table, and some are missing; sequencing was by immunoSEQ multiplex PCR. The sample lists about 250,000 clones, 80% to 90% occurring once. Sequencing was done on a sample of PBMCs or T cells enriched from blood (not recorded which). The receptors stem from a man aged 35 to 55 who had recovered from COVID-19. CDR3s leave out the opening cysteine and the closing phenylalanine or tryptophan. Each record gives: clone size, V gene, CDR3 protein. Clone size is shown for a subset of rows, as once, few, many or a class of expanded clone.

size: .; V: TRBV9; CDR3: ASSVVGQNEQY
size: .; V: TRBV2; CDR3: ASRQDSYGYT
size: .; V: TRBV4-2; CDR3: ASSPETGRHSPLH
size: few; V: TRBV6-1; CDR3: ASSEFSLGPYEQY
size: .; V: TRBV6-1; CDR3: ASSGDRGFANYGYT
size: .; V: TRBV7-3; CDR3: ASSLYGTGAGELF
size: .; V: TRBV5-1; CDR3: ASRPGLAIETQY
size: once; V: TRBV28; CDR3: ASGRGTYEQY
size: .; V: TRBV6-5; CDR3: ASRRVQGAEKLF
size: .; V: TRBV5-1; CDR3: ASTATSGSIRETQY
size: .; V: TRBV11-2; CDR3: ASSLDQGNTEAF
size: .; V: TRBV11-1; CDR3: ASSLGTVETQY
size: .; V: TRBV6-5; CDR3: ASSYGTGVTEAF
size: .; V: TRBV20-1; CDR3: SASSGSGYGYT
size: once; V: TRBV7-9; CDR3: ASSPWDSYEQY
size: .; V: TRBV6-5; CDR3: ASSYDRTQTQY
size: .; V: TRBV5-4; CDR3: ASSLVGLSDLGYT
size: .; V: TRBV12-3/TRBV12-4; CDR3: ASSQGPWSYT
size: .; V: TRBV30; CDR3: AWGSSLNPGNNEAF
size: once; V: TRBV3-1/TRBV3-2; CDR3: ASSQRSGTNHYEQY
size: .; V: TRBV4-2; CDR3: ASSPLAGGLGTQY
size: .; V: TRBV11-3; CDR3: ASSLKAQAPYEQY
size: .; V: TRBV11-1; CDR3: ASSPGGATVDTQY
size: .; V: TRBV13; CDR3: ASSSDMAGRDTEAF
size: .; V: TRBV20-1; CDR3: SASITVDT
size: .; V: TRBV3-1/TRBV3-2; CDR3: ASSLTGSYNEQF
size: few; V: TRBV3-1/TRBV3-2; CDR3: ASSPGTANYGYT
size: .; V: TRBV4-1; CDR3: ASSQGTVKGYT
size: .; V: TRBV6-5; CDR3: ASSYGTGGGYT
size: .; V: TRBV4-1; CDR3: ASSQLTRGLAMYEQY